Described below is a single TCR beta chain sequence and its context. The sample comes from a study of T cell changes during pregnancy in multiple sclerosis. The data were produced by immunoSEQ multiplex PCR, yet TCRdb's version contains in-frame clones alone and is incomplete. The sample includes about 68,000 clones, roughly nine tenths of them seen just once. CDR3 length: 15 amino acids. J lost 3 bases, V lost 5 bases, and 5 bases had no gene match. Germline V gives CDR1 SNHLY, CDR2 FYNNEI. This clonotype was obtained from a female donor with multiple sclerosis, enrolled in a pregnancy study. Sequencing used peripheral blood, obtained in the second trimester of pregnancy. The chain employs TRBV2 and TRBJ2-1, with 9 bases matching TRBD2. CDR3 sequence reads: CASSLSSGIYNEQFF. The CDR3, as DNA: TGTGCCAGCAGTTTATCTAGCGGGATCTACAATGAGCAGTTCTTC.